This T cell receptor beta chain came from a study of T cells in Graves' hyperthyroidism and ophthalmopathy. Study-wide points: Appearing also in blood were most of the thyroid clonotypes expanded above 0.001.

This clonotype was detected ten times or more. Its matching antigen is unknown. Trimming pared 3 bases from V and 3 bases from J, leaving 9 bases between. Germline V gives CDR1 SQVTM, CDR2 ANQGSEA. The CDR3 totals 12 residues. Regions amplified from RNA transcripts were the TCR beta CDR3 regions. Carried out on the TCR CDR3, a first-round RT-PCR used the HTBI primer set. In TCRdb, the multiplex PCR reads were re-called with MiXCR into one record per CDR3 protein. The table shows around 800,000 distinct CDR3 sequences, with more than 30% occurring only once. The clonotype comes from a man between 18 and 35 years old with Graves' hyperthyroidism. The sample comprised blood. This chain links TRBV29-1 with TRBJ2-7; D is uncertain. In DNA, the CDR3 is TGCAGCGTTGACGATTTCAACTACGAGCAGTACTTC. Residues: CSVDDFNYEQYF.